This T cell receptor beta chain comes out of a study of cytomegalovirus exposure and HLA in healthy donors. Whole-study results and caveats: Later on, an analysis showed TCR association rates differing by HLA locus, with DRB1 the most and HLA-C the fewest.

There are 14 residues in the CDR3. V lost 6 bases and J lost 2; bases outside the gene matches: 2. The germline V gene encodes CDR1 MNHNS and CDR2 SASEGT. 13 Jbeta primers and 60 Vbeta primers were used for the PCR. Using immunoSEQ multiplex PCR, the repertoire was profiled, and TCRdb retains in-frame clones only, with some absent. The profile shows under 200,000 clones, 79% of them singletons. With regard to this clone: Its matching antigen is unknown.

The genes are TRBV6-1 and TRBJ2-7; 12 nucleotides match TRBD2. The origin of this receptor is a woman aged 40 to 49 in good health and CMV-seronegative. The sample was PBMCs. In nucleotides, the CDR3 is TGTGCCAGCAGCCGGACTAGCGGGGCCTACGAGCAGTACTTC. Its protein is CASSRTSGAYEQYF.